Following are 16 T cell receptor beta chains from one sample sequenced in a study of cytomegalovirus exposure and HLA in healthy donors. Libraries were prepared by immunoSEQ multiplex PCR; TCRdb keeps only in-frame clonotypes and omits some of them. The sample includes 150,000 to 200,000 clones, 70% to 90% of them seen just once. The sample consisted of PBMCs. The receptors come from a woman between 25 and 40 years old in good health and CMV-seronegative.

Only a few counts were recorded for this clone. The chain links TRBV14 to TRBJ1-4; 7 bases line up with TRBD1. V was clipped by 6 bases and J by 5 bases; unmatched bases: 6. The CDR3 has 14 amino acids. Germline V lookup: CDR1 SGHDN, CDR2 FVKESK. CDR3 in amino acids: CASRYTGDNEKLFF. Here the CDR3 DNA reads TGTGCCAGCAGATACACAGGGGACAATGAAAAACTGTTTTTT.

V and J are TRBV28 and TRBJ2-1; no clear D. This CDR3 contains 12 residues. V was clipped by 7 bases and J by 7 bases, with 11 bases between them. In germline, CDR1 is MDHEN, CDR2 SYDVKM. CDR3 DNA: TGTGCCAGCACTGGAGATTTGAATGAGCAGTTCTTC. Translation: CASTGDLNEQFF.

This clone was detected a few times. The chain is built from TRBV6-5 and TRBJ1-5; D is uncertain. The germline V and J ends were trimmed by 2 bases and 2 bases, with 7 bases remaining between them. The germline V gene encodes CDR1 MNHEY and CDR2 SVGAGI. The CDR3 totals 14 residues. CDR3 protein: CASSYRAGNQPQHF. Written as DNA, the CDR3 is TGTGCCAGCAGTTACCGAGCTGGCAATCAGCCCCAGCATTTT.

The genes are TRBV19 and TRBJ1-1; possibly TRBD1 for D (6 bases). This CDR3 has 13 residues. The V end was cut by 5 bases, the J end by 6 bases, with 13 bases between. Germline V gene sequence: CDR1 LNHDA, CDR2 SQIVND (reference sequence). CDR3 bases: TGTGCCAGTAGTCCCACAGGGATCCCTGAAGCTTTCTTT. This codes for CASSPTGIPEAFF.

The V and J genes are TRBV20-1 and TRBJ1-2; D unresolved. The CDR3 length is 11 residues. Germline assignment: CDR1 DFQATT and CDR2 SNEGSKA (reference sequence). Between the trimmed V and J ends, which lost 0 bases and 5 bases, there was a span of 4 bases. In DNA, the CDR3 is TGCAGTGCTAGAGATCGATATGGCTACACCTTC. Residues: CSARDRYGYTF.

The chain is built from TRBV27 and TRBJ1-1; D possibly corresponds to TRBD1 (5 bases). The CDR3 loop spans 14 amino acids. Germline CDR1 and CDR2: MNHEY and SMNVEV (reference sequence). V lost 1 base and J lost 3, with 9 bases in between. The CDR3 loop reads CASSLLPGHTEAFF. The DNA of the CDR3 is TGTGCCAGCAGTTTATTGCCGGGACACACTGAAGCTTTCTTT.

The J gene is TRBJ2-3, the V gene TRBV5-6; TRBD2 matches at 9 bases. The CDR3 loop spans 15 amino acids. The germline V gene encodes CDR1 SGHDT and CDR2 YYEEEE. With 4 bases clipped from V and 5 bases from J, the junction kept 8 bases outside the gene matches. The CDR3 reads CASSPIAGEGDTQYF. Here the CDR3 DNA reads TGTGCCAGCAGCCCCATAGCGGGGGAGGGAGATACGCAGTATTTT. The complete variable domain, with remaining parts taken from reference TRBV5-6 and TRBJ2-3, reads DAGVTQSPTHLIKTRGQQVTLRCSPKSGHDTVSWYQQALGQGPQFIFQYYEEEERQRGNFPDRFSGHQFPNYSSELNVNALLLGDSALYLCASSPIAGEGDTQYFGPGTRLTVL.

This rearrangement joins TRBV25-1 to TRBJ1-2; tentatively, D is TRBD1 (5 bases). The CDR3 is made up of 13 amino acids. V shed 7 bases and J shed 5 bases, with 14 bases lying between them. CDR1 and CDR2 from the germline V gene are MGHDK and SYGVNS. This chain's CDR3 is CASTPGGDYGYTF. CDR3 coding DNA: TGTGCCAGCACCCCGGGGGGGGATTATGGCTACACCTTC.

The chain combines TRBV28 with TRBJ2-7; D ambiguous. CDR1 and CDR2 from the germline V gene are MDHEN and SYDVKM. V gave up 2 bases and J gave up 2 bases, with 10 bases separating them. The CDR3 totals 14 residues. CDR3 in DNA: TGTGCCAGCAGTTTAGTTGTTCAGCCCTACGAGCAGTACTTC. This sequence encodes CASSLVVQPYEQYF.

This chain joins TRBV7-3 and TRBJ1-2; D perhaps matches TRBD1 (6 bases). The CDR3 is 14 amino acids. V shed 6 bases and J shed 4 bases, with 15 bases lying between them. Germline V CDR1 and CDR2: SGHTA, FQGTGA. The CDR3 region is CASRPGDIGYGYTF. The CDR3 DNA reads TGTGCCAGCAGACCAGGGGATATCGGCTATGGCTACACCTTC.

The rearrangement joins TRBV15 to TRBJ2-2; 8 bases match TRBD2. In germline, CDR1 is LNHNV, CDR2 YYDKDF (reference sequence). This CDR3 is 17 amino acids long. The V gene end was trimmed by 1 base and the J gene end by 8 bases; junction bases not matched to a gene: 12. This CDR3 is CATSRAVGTSVSGELFF. CDR3 bases: TGTGCCACCAGCAGAGCGGTAGGGACTAGTGTTTCTGGGGAGCTGTTTTTT.

This CDR3 reads CATSRDPRTDYQPQHF. The CDR3 coding sequence is TGTGCCACCAGCAGAGATCCGAGGACAGATTATCAGCCCCAGCATTTT. The V call is TRBV15, the J call TRBJ1-5; tentative D call: TRBD1 (6 bases). The CDR3 extends over 16 amino acids. The V gene lost 0 bases and the J gene lost 5 bases, with 14 bases spanning the gap. The germline V gene encodes CDR1 LNHNV and CDR2 YYDKDF (reference sequence). Combining the CDR3 with reference TRBV15 and TRBJ1-5 gives the whole variable domain DAMVIQNPRYQVTQFGKPVTLSCSQTLNHNVMYWYQQKSSQAPKLLFHYYDKDFNNEADTPDNFQSRRPNTSFCFLDIRSPGLGDTAMYLCATSRDPRTDYQPQHFGDGTRLSIL.

The chain recombines TRBV27 with TRBJ2-7, with D possibly TRBD1 on 5 matching bases. Trimming pared 3 bases from V and 3 bases from J, leaving 9 bases between. This CDR3 comprises 13 residues. Germline-derived CDR1 and CDR2 are MNHEY and SMNVEV (reference sequence). Written as DNA, the CDR3 is TGTGCCAGCAGTTTTCAGGGCGTCTACGAGCAGTACTTC. Translation gives CASSFQGVYEQYF.

This chain's CDR3 is CASSRDRTFGNTEAFF. CDR3 DNA: TGCGCCAGCAGCCGGGACAGGACTTTCGGGAACACTGAAGCTTTCTTT. The V gene is TRBV4-1, the J gene TRBJ1-1, with 8 bases that match TRBD1. CDR1 is MGHRA and CDR2 is YSYEKL in the germline V gene. V gave up 4 bases and J gave up 1 base; unmatched junction bases: 8. The CDR3 extends over 16 amino acids.

The chain carries TRBV30 and TRBJ2-7; D is unclear. The V and J ends lost 0 bases and 6 bases respectively, with 15 bases between them. CDR3 length equals 14 residues. Germline values: CDR1 GTSNPN, CDR2 SVGIG (reference sequence). The CDR3 DNA reads TGTGCCTGGAGTGTATCAGGTCTTGCGATCGAGCAGTACTTC. It yields the protein CAWSVSGLAIEQYF.

The chain links TRBV5-4 to TRBJ2-3; 7 nucleotides agree with TRBD2. J lost 1 base, V lost 4 bases, and 9 bases had no gene match. CDR3 size: 16 residues. Germline-derived CDR1 and CDR2 are SGHNT and YYREEE (reference sequence). CDR3 amino acids: CASSPINRGGTDTQYF. CDR3 DNA: TGTGCCAGCAGCCCCATTAACCGGGGGGGCACAGATACGCAGTATTTT. Combining the CDR3 with reference TRBV5-4 and TRBJ2-3 gives the whole variable domain ETGVTQSPTHLIKTRGQQVTLRCSSQSGHNTVSWYQQALGQGPQFIFQYYREEENGRGNFPPRFSGLQFPNYSSELNVNALELDDSALYLCASSPINRGGTDTQYFGPGTRLTVL.